The 9 T cell receptor beta chains given below trace back to one sample, sequenced in a study of CD8 T cells in Susac syndrome. Random hexamers were used to reverse transcribe the RNA input (about 0.5 to 1 ug). TCRdb recomputed calls from the immunoSEQ multiplex PCR reads with MiXCR, one row per CDR3 protein. This sample yields approximately 100,000 distinct CDR3 sequences, of which roughly 97% are seen a single time; approximately 0.093% belongs to the top ten. The specimen sequenced was CD4+ T cells from PBMCs. Receptors originate from a human donor in good health.

In its sample, this clonotype was seen once. The rearrangement links TRBV15 to TRBJ2-7, with D tentatively TRBD2 (5 bases). Trimming cost V 0 bases and J 6 bases, with 15 bases left between them. The CDR3 extends over 15 amino acids. The V gene's germline CDR1 is LNHNV and CDR2 YYDKDF (reference sequence). The CDR3 sequence: CATSRDRARASEQYF. The DNA of the CDR3 is TGTGCCACCAGCAGAGATAGGGCGAGGGCGTCCGAGCAGTACTTC.

The chain carries TRBV7-3 and TRBJ2-7, with 7 bases aligning to TRBD1. V was pared by 4 bases and J by 7 bases, with 7 bases of the junction left unmatched. This CDR3 has 13 residues. Germline V gene sequence: CDR1 SGHTA, CDR2 FQGTGA. CDR3 bases: TGTGCCAGCAGCTCAGGGGTGGGACAGGAGCAGTACTTC. It is translated as CASSSGVGQEQYF.

The genes are TRBV6-1 and TRBJ2-1, with 9 bases identical to TRBD1. In germline, CDR1 is MNHNS, CDR2 SASEGT. Trimming cost V 4 bases and J 4 bases; bases outside gene matches: 5. This CDR3 region has 15 residues. The CDR3 region is CASSAGTGMYNEQFF. CDR3 nucleotides: TGTGCCAGCAGTGCCGGGACAGGGATGTACAATGAGCAGTTCTTC.

The J gene is TRBJ2-7, the V gene TRBV20-1; D gene unclear. This CDR3 spans 13 amino acids. Germline V gene data show CDR1 as DFQATT and CDR2 as SNEGSKA (reference sequence). Trimming removed 2 bases from V and 3 bases from J, with 11 bases in between. Here the CDR3 DNA reads TGCAGTGCTAGAACTCACGGATTCTACGAGCAGTACTTC. Its protein product is CSARTHGFYEQYF.

The chain couples TRBV6-5 to TRBJ1-2; a possible D gene is TRBD1 (6 bases). V lost 3 bases and J lost 8, with 13 bases in between. The CDR3 has 13 amino acids. CDR1 is MNHEY, CDR2 SVGAGI, per germline. The CDR3 loop is CASSYTGKMGYTF. In DNA form, the CDR3 reads TGTGCCAGCAGTTATACAGGGAAAATGGGCTACACCTTC.

This chain joins TRBV7-2 and TRBJ1-1; TRBD1 is a possible D gene (5 bases). This CDR3 region has 13 residues. The V gene's germline CDR1 is SGHTA and CDR2 FQGNSA. The V end was cut by 4 bases, the J end by 1 base, with 7 bases between. The CDR3 spells CASSSDRNTEAFF. The CDR3 nucleotides are TGTGCCAGCAGCTCCGACAGGAACACTGAAGCTTTCTTT.

The J gene is TRBJ1-6, the V gene TRBV5-1; possibly TRBD1 for D (5 bases). CDR1 SGHRS and CDR2 YFSETQ come from the germline V gene. Trimming cost V 3 bases and J 6 bases, with 10 bases left between them. This CDR3 contains 14 residues. The CDR3 reads CASSSDRSNSPLHF. Written as DNA, the CDR3 is TGCGCCAGCAGCTCCGACAGAAGTAATTCACCCCTCCACTTT.

The chain couples TRBV6-5 to TRBJ2-2, with D perhaps TRBD2 (6 bases). Deletions cut 8 bases from V and 4 bases from J, with 17 bases between. Germline V gene lookup returns CDR1 MNHEY and CDR2 SVGAGI. This CDR3 comprises 15 residues. CDR3: CASATEGRRTGELFF. The CDR3 region has the DNA TGTGCCAGCGCCACGGAGGGCCGACGCACCGGGGAGCTGTTTTTT.

The V gene is TRBV7-3, the J gene TRBJ2-3, with 8 bases lining up with TRBD2. Germline V lookup: CDR1 SGHTA, CDR2 FQGTGA. The CDR3 loop spans 17 amino acids. V gave up 3 bases and J gave up 5 bases; unmatched junction bases: 13. CDR3 in DNA: TGTGCCAGCAGCTTGGGCCCGAGCGGGGGCGGGTTAGATACGCAGTATTTT. Residues: CASSLGPSGGGLDTQYF.